The 28 T cell receptor beta chains below come from one sample, sequenced in a study of T cells in Graves' hyperthyroidism and ophthalmopathy (dated by TCRdb to between 2019 and 2020). The receptor library was made with multiplex PCR. Sequenced on an Illumina HiSeq 2000. The TCR beta CDR3 regions were amplified from the RNA transcripts. A first-round RT-PCR of the TCR CDR3 used the HTBI primer set with the Qiagen OneStep RT-PCR kit. The public reads were reprocessed in TCRdb via fastp at Q25 and MiXCR, keeping in-frame beta chains. Every distinct CDR3 protein forms one entry, paired with its most common genes and DNA. The sample table holds approximately 300,000 distinct CDR3 sequences, of which about 15% were seen once. The top ten clones comprise roughly 53% of the sample. The material sequenced was blood. The receptors here all came from a woman aged 55-70 years with Graves' ophthalmopathy.

This clonotype was counted at least ten times. The chain is built from TRBV30 and TRBJ1-3, with D unclear. The CDR3 length is 13 residues. In germline, CDR1 is GTSNPN, CDR2 SVGIG (reference sequence). V lost 4 bases, J lost 5 bases, and 12 bases lay in between. The CDR3 coding sequence is TGTGCCTGGACCCTTTCTGGGCGAAACACCATATATTTT. Translated, it gives CAWTLSGRNTIYF.

This clonotype has just one count. This sequence may be a read error, since a much larger clone differs from it by one base. The rearrangement uses TRBV6-1 and TRBJ2-7; D perhaps matches TRBD2 (6 bases). Trimming removed 5 bases from V and 3 bases from J, with 14 bases in between. Germline V CDR1 and CDR2: MNHNS, SASEGT. CDR3 size: 14 residues. The DNA of the CDR3 is TGTGCCAGCAGTCGGAGGGGTGGCGTCTACGAGCAGTACTTC. Translated, it gives CASSRRGGVYEQYF.

This clonotype was recorded a few times. This chain connects TRBV4-3 to TRBJ2-7; D tentatively fits TRBD1 or TRBD2 (5 bases each). CDR1 and CDR2 (germline): LGHNA, YSLEER. Trimming stripped 1 base from V and 4 bases from J, with 14 bases between. CDR3 length: 15 residues. CDR3 sequence (DNA): TGCGCCAGCAGCCAAGGCTGGGACGGATTATACGAGCAGTACTTC. Translated, it gives CASSQGWDGLYEQYF.

V and J are TRBV7-9 and TRBJ1-4; 9 positions match TRBD1. The CDR3 extends over 15 amino acids. Trimming cost V 8 bases and J 4 bases; bases outside gene matches: 8. Germline-derived CDR1 and CDR2 are SEHNR and FQNEAQ (reference sequence). CDR3: CASGTRGQGNEKLFF. In nucleotides, the CDR3 is TGTGCCAGCGGTACCCGGGGACAGGGTAATGAAAAACTGTTTTTT.

This chain links TRBV9 with TRBJ2-5; D is uncertain. The CDR3 covers 13 residues. In germline, CDR1 is SGDLS, CDR2 YYNGEE. V lost 4 bases and J 2 bases, leaving 9 bases between the germline ends. DNA of the CDR3: TGTGCCAGCAGCCGGGCTATACAAGAGACCCAGTACTTC. It yields the protein CASSRAIQETQYF.

This chain connects TRBV19 to TRBJ2-2, with D tentatively TRBD2 (6 bases). The germline V gene has CDR1 LNHDA and CDR2 SQIVND (reference sequence). V shed 2 bases and J shed 2 bases, with 9 bases lying between them. The CDR3 covers 15 residues. The CDR3 DNA follows: TGTGCCAGTAGTATAACGGGAGTTAACACCGGGGAGCTGTTTTTT. It translates to CASSITGVNTGELFF.

This clonotype appeared many times. The V and J genes are TRBV18 and TRBJ2-3, with no clear D. The CDR3 runs to 14 residues. Deletions cut 5 bases from V and 1 base from J, with 10 bases between. Germline V gene data show CDR1 as KGHSH and CDR2 as LQKENI. CDR3 coding DNA: TGTGCCAGCTCAATCGGAACAGGCACAGATACGCAGTATTTT. It yields the protein CASSIGTGTDTQYF.

On this clonotype itself: A much larger clone differs by one base, so this may be a read error. The chain employs TRBV5-4 and TRBJ2-7, with D possibly matching TRBD1 (6 bases). V shed 3 bases and J shed 2 bases, with 12 bases lying between them. The CDR3 runs to 14 residues. Germline V gene data show CDR1 as SGHNT and CDR2 as YYREEE (reference sequence). The chain's CDR3 is CASSYFRGAYEQYF. CDR3 bases: TGTGCCAGCAGCTACTTCAGGGGCGCCTACGAGCAGTACTTC. Full variable domain (outside the CDR3, taken from reference TRBV5-4 and TRBJ2-7): ETGVTQSPTHLIKTRGQQVTLRCSSQSGHNTVSWYQQALGQGPQFIFQYYREEENGRGNFPPRFSGLQFPNYSSELNVNALELDDSALYLCASSYFRGAYEQYFGPGTRLTVT.

This clonotype was picked up a small number of times. Here the CDR3 reads CASSKARGQGVNYGYTF. The CDR3 DNA follows: TGTGCCAGCAGCAAGGCGCGGGGGCAGGGAGTAAACTATGGCTACACCTTC. The chain uses TRBV7-2 and TRBJ1-2; D may be TRBD1 (6 bases). V lost 5 bases and J lost 2, with 21 bases in between. The CDR3 sequence is 17 residues long. Germline-derived CDR1 and CDR2 are SGHTA and FQGNSA.

This clonotype appeared many times. The chain joins TRBV6-9 to TRBJ2-7; 10 bases fit TRBD2. The CDR3 spans 17 residues. Germline V lookup: CDR1 MNHGY, CDR2 SVAAGI. The J segment lost 0 bases and the V segment lost 10 bases, leaving 15 bases of the junction unmatched. The CDR3 loop is CAIDFGGSSGSSYEQYF. In DNA, the CDR3 is TGTGCCATCGACTTCGGGGGGTCTAGCGGGAGCTCCTACGAGCAGTACTTC.

This chain joins TRBV5-6 and TRBJ2-2, with TRBD2 identical over 10 bases. In germline, CDR1 is SGHDT, CDR2 YYEEEE. J gave up 4 bases and V 0 bases, and 3 bases lay outside the gene matches. The CDR3 length is 16 residues. The CDR3 reads CASSLASGRTTGELFF. For the CDR3, the DNA is TGTGCCAGCAGCTTGGCTAGCGGGAGAACCACCGGGGAGCTGTTTTTT. Variable domain in full (rest from reference TRBV5-6 and TRBJ2-2): DAGVTQSPTHLIKTRGQQVTLRCSPKSGHDTVSWYQQALGQGPQFIFQYYEEEERQRGNFPDRFSGHQFPNYSSELNVNALLLGDSALYLCASSLASGRTTGELFFGEGSRLTVL.

This clonotype has at least ten counts. CDR3 DNA sequence: TGTGCCAGCAGCCACGCGGTCGGTTACGAGCAGTACTTC. This encodes CASSHAVGYEQYF. The chain is built from TRBV3-1 and TRBJ2-7; D ambiguous. V was shortened by 3 bases and J by 4 bases, with 10 bases between the two germline ends. The CDR3 length is 13 residues. The germline gives CDR1 LGHDT, CDR2 YNNKEL (reference sequence).

This clonotype appeared a few times. The chain uses TRBV28 and TRBJ2-2; D may be TRBD1 or TRBD2 (6 bases each). Trimming left V 3 bases short and J 6 bases short, with 20 bases between. The CDR3 spans 17 residues. Germline CDR1 MDHEN, CDR2 SYDVKM. The CDR3 DNA sequence: TGTGCCAGCAGTTTTTCATATGGAGGGGGAACGGCCGGGGAGCTGTTTTTT. This translates into CASSFSYGGGTAGELFF. The complete variable domain, with remaining parts taken from reference TRBV28 and TRBJ2-2, reads DVKVTQSSRYLVKRTGEKVFLECVQDMDHENMFWYRQDPGLGLRLIYFSYDVKMKEKGDIPEGYSVSREKKERFSLILESASTNQTSMYLCASSFSYGGGTAGELFFGEGSRLTVL.

The chain links TRBV11-2 to TRBJ2-7, with D perhaps matching TRBD1 or TRBD2 (5 bases each). In germline, CDR1 is SGHAT, CDR2 FQNNGV. This CDR3 comprises 13 residues. The germline V and J ends were trimmed by 7 bases and 3 bases, with 13 bases remaining between them. The CDR3 loop is CASTRSGGYEQYF. The CDR3 bases are TGTGCCAGCACCCGAAGTGGGGGCTACGAGCAGTACTTC.

This clonotype was counted ten times or more. The chain joins TRBV5-8 to TRBJ2-2, with D possibly being TRBD1 (6 bases). V was clipped by 4 bases and J by 4 bases, with 14 bases between them. This CDR3 has 15 residues. CDR1 and CDR2 from the germline V gene are SGHTS and YDEGEE. In nucleotides, the CDR3 is TGTGCCAGCAGCCGCAGGGGAATGGTCACCGGGGAGCTGTTTTTT. Protein sequence: CASSRRGMVTGELFF. Looking up the rest from reference TRBV5-8 and TRBJ2-2 gives the full variable domain: EAGVTQSPTHLIKTRGQQATLRCSPISGHTSVYWYQQALGLGLQFLLWYDEGEERNRGNFPPRFSGRQFPNYSSELNVNALELEDSALYLCASSRRGMVTGELFFGEGSRLTVL.

This clonotype was seen ten or more times. J is TRBJ2-5 and V is TRBV7-8, with D perhaps matching TRBD2 (5 bases). V was shortened by 1 base and J by 1 base, with 7 bases between the two germline ends. Per germline, CDR1 SGHVS and CDR2 FQNEAQ. This CDR3 contains 14 residues. Here the CDR3 reads CASSLGGLQETQYF. The CDR3 DNA reads TGTGCCAGCAGCTTAGGAGGGCTCCAAGAGACCCAGTACTTC.

The CDR3 loop reads CASSRQDRTFNEQYF. The CDR3 nucleotides are TGTGCCAGCAGCCGGCAGGACAGGACATTTAACGAGCAGTACTTC. V is TRBV5-5 and J is TRBJ2-7, with 7 bases that match TRBD1. The CDR3 loop spans 15 amino acids. V dropped 4 bases and J dropped 5; count of bases not matched to a gene: 12. The V gene's germline CDR1 is SGHKS and CDR2 YYEKEE (reference sequence).

This clonotype was recorded at least ten times. The chain couples TRBV12-3 or TRBV12-4 to TRBJ1-2, with D unresolved. V lost 5 bases and J 5 bases, leaving 12 bases between the germline ends. CDR3 length equals 13 residues. The CDR3 coding sequence is TGTGCCAGCAGTCTACAGCGGGGTTATGGCTACACCTTC. It specifies CASSLQRGYGYTF.

This clonotype was recorded many times. The chain recombines TRBV3-1 with TRBJ2-3, with 12 bases fitting TRBD2. The V segment lost 6 bases and the J segment 6 bases; nucleotides outside the gene matches: 7. Germline CDR1 is LGHDT and CDR2 is YNNKEL (reference sequence). The CDR3 consists of 15 residues. This CDR3 is CASRATSGSWDTQYF. The CDR3 region has the DNA TGTGCCAGCAGAGCGACTAGCGGGAGTTGGGATACGCAGTATTTT.

This clonotype was counted at least ten times. J is TRBJ2-3 and V is TRBV4-1, with 13 bases that match TRBD2. Germline V gene lookup returns CDR1 MGHRA and CDR2 YSYEKL. The CDR3 consists of 17 residues. V shed 0 bases, J shed 2 bases, and the junction held 2 bases outside the gene matches. The CDR3: CASSQDGTSGNTDTQYF. In DNA form, the CDR3 reads TGCGCCAGCAGCCAAGATGGGACTAGCGGGAACACAGATACGCAGTATTTT.

Turning to this clonotype: One junction end does not reproduce the germline sequence, and a read error may be involved. This rearrangement joins TRBV7-9 to TRBJ1-2; D perhaps matches TRBD1 (5 bases). This CDR3 has 17 residues. The germline CDR1 and CDR2 sequences are SEHNR and FQNEAQ (reference sequence). The CDR3 region is CASSLGPLEGPAYGHTF. CDR3 nucleotides: TGTGCCAGCAGCTTAGGGCCCTTAGAGGGGCCGGCGTATGGCCACACCTTC.

With regard to this clonotype: A much larger clone lies one base from this, so it may be a read error. The chain links TRBV6-2 or TRBV6-3 to TRBJ1-2; TRBD1 might be the D (5 bases). The CDR3 length is 13 residues. Trimming took 6 bases from V and 4 from J, leaving 12 bases between them. Germline loops: CDR1 MNHEY, CDR2 SVGEGT. The CDR3 loop is CASRRDRFYGYTF. CDR3 bases: TGTGCCAGCAGGAGAGACAGATTCTATGGCTACACCTTC.

This clonotype was detected only a few times. The chain carries TRBV9 and TRBJ1-6; the D is unclear. The V end was cut by 3 bases, the J end by 7 bases, with 8 bases between. The CDR3 contains 13 residues. CDR1 and CDR2 (germline): SGDLS, YYNGEE. CDR3 sequence reads: CASSARTNSPLHF. CDR3 DNA: TGTGCCAGCAGCGCCAGAACCAATTCACCCCTCCACTTT.

This clonotype was counted many times. The chain uses TRBV10-2 and TRBJ1-1; 7 positions match TRBD1. The germline V gene has CDR1 WSHSY and CDR2 SAAADI. The CDR3 loop spans 13 amino acids. V trimming: 7 bases; J trimming: 8 bases; junction bases outside the gene matches: 10. The CDR3 loop reads CASTDRVMSEAFF. CDR3 nucleotide sequence: TGCGCCAGCACTGACAGGGTGATGTCAGAAGCTTTCTTT.

The CDR3 loop is CSARAAGTGGSGANVLTF. The CDR3 DNA reads TGCAGTGCTAGGGCTGCCGGGACAGGGGGTTCTGGGGCCAACGTCCTGACTTTC. V usage is TRBV20-1 and J usage is TRBJ2-6, with TRBD1 identical over 11 bases. Germline-derived CDR1 and CDR2 are DFQATT and SNEGSKA (reference sequence). J lost 1 base, V lost 3 bases, and 8 bases had no gene match. The CDR3 runs to 18 residues.

This clonotype was seen a few times. V gene TRBV24-1 combines with J gene TRBJ2-1, with 11 bases that match TRBD1. Trimming took 4 bases from V and 2 from J; bases not matched to a gene: 3. There are 16 residues in the CDR3. The germline V gene encodes CDR1 KGHDR and CDR2 SFDVKD. The CDR3 DNA reads as TGTGCCACCAGTGACAGGGACAGGGGGGCCTACAATGAGCAGTTCTTC. Protein sequence: CATSDRDRGAYNEQFF.

This clonotype was counted ten times or more. This chain links TRBV7-2 with TRBJ1-6; 9 bases are a match to TRBD1. The V gene end was trimmed by 5 bases and the J gene end by 9 bases; junction bases not matched to a gene: 8. Germline V lookup: CDR1 SGHTA, CDR2 FQGNSA. This CDR3 has 15 amino acids. For the CDR3, the DNA is TGTGCCAGCAGCCTACAGGGGGCGTCAGGTTCACCCCTCCACTTT. Translating it yields CASSLQGASGSPLHF.

This clonotype was counted a few times. The chain has TRBV24-1 and TRBJ2-1; TRBD2 is a possible D gene (5 bases). Germline loops: CDR1 KGHDR, CDR2 SFDVKD. The CDR3 is 18 amino acids. V was cut by 8 bases and J by 4 bases, with 26 bases left in between. The CDR3 DNA is TGTGCCACCACCCTACATTGTCGTAGCGAGGGCGTGTACAATGAGCAGTTCTTC. Its translation is CATTLHCRSEGVYNEQFF.